The clone carrying this T cell receptor (beta chain) was observed a few times. Its antigen remains unidentified. PCR was performed using 60 Vbeta and 13 Jbeta primers. Data came from immunoSEQ multiplex PCR; TCRdb stores just in-frame clones and leaves some out. The sample includes about 76,000 clones, just under 80% of them seen just once. This sample stems from a study of cytomegalovirus exposure and HLA in healthy donors. Study details: Most genotyped donors, around 86% of more than 300, had Caucasian-associated genetic ancestry. General study points: TRBV6-2, TRBV6-3 and some other V segments were excluded as indistinguishable. Reports indicated that the classifier achieved high specificity and sensitivity in diagnosing cytomegalovirus status.

The CDR3 spans 14 residues. The V gene's germline CDR1 is KGHSH and CDR2 LQKENI. Trimming cost V 3 bases and J 8 bases; bases outside gene matches: 5. The receptor was isolated from a woman in her 40s in good health and CMV-seropositive. The sequenced sample was PBMCs. V and J are TRBV18 and TRBJ1-4; TRBD1 agrees at 8 bases. The CDR3 reads CASSPTGAGEKLFF. The CDR3 DNA reads as TGTGCCAGCTCACCGACAGGGGCAGGCGAAAAACTGTTTTTT.